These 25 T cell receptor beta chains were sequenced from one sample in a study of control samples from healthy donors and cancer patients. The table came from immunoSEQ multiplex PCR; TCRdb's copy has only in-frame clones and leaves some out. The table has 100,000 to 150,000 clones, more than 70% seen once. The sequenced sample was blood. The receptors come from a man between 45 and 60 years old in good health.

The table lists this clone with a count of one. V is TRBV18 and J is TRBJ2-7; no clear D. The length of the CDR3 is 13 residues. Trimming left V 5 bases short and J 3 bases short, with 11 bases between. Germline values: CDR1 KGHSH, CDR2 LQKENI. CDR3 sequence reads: CASSYDAYYEQYF. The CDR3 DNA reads TGTGCCAGCTCATATGACGCATACTACGAGCAGTACTTC.

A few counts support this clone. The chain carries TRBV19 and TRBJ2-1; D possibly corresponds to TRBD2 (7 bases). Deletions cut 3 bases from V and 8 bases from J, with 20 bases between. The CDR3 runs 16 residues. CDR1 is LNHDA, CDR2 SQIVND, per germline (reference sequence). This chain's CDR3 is CASSIPRGPFLDEQFF. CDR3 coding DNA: TGTGCCAGTAGTATTCCGCGGGGGCCGTTTCTCGATGAGCAGTTCTTC.

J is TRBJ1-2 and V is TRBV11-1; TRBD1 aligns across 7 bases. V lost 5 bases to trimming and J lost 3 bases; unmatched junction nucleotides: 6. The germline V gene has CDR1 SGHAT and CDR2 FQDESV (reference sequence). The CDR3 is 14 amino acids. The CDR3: CASSPGQWDYGYTF. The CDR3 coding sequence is TGTGCCAGCAGCCCGGGACAGTGGGACTATGGCTACACCTTC.

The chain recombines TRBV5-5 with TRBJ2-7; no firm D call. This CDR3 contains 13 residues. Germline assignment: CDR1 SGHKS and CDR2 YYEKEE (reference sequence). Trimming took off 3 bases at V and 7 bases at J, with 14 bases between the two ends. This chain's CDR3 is CASSSFYTAEQYF. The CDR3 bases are TGTGCCAGCAGCTCCTTTTATACGGCGGAGCAGTACTTC.

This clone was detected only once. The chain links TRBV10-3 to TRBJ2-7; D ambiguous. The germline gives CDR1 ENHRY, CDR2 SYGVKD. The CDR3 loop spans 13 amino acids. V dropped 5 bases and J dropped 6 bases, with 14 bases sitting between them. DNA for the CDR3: TGTGCCATCAGTCGGGTTGAGGTGGGCGAGCAGTACTTC. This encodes CAISRVEVGEQYF.

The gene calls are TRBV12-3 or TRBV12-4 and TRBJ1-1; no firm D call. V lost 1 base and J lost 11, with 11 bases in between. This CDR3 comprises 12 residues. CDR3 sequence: CASSLVTRSAFF. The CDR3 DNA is TGTGCCAGCAGTTTAGTTACCCGGTCGGCTTTCTTT.

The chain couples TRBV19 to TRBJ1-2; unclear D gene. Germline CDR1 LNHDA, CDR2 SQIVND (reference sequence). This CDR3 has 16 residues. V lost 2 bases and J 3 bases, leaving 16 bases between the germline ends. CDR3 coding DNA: TGTGCCAGTAGTATAACTCCCGATCATCCTTACTATGGCTACACCTTC. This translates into CASSITPDHPYYGYTF. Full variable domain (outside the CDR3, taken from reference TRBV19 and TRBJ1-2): DGGITQSPKYLFRKEGQNVTLSCEQNLNHDAMYWYRQDPGQGLRLIYYSQIVNDFQKGDIAEGYSVSREKKESFPLTVTSAQKNPTAFYLCASSITPDHPYYGYTFGSGTRLTVV.

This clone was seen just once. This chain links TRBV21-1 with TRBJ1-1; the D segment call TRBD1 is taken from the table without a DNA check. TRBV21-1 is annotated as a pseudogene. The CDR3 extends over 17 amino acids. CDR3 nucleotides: TGTGCCAGCAGCAAATCCCAGGACATTAAAGGGGGCACTGAAGCTTTCTTT. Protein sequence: CASSKSQDIKGGTEAFF.

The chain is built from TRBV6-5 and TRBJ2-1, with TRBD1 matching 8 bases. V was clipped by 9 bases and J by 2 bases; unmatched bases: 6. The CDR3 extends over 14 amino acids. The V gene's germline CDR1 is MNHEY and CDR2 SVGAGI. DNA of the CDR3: TGTGCCAGTAGAGACAGGGGTACCTACAATGAGCAGTTCTTC. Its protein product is CASRDRGTYNEQFF.

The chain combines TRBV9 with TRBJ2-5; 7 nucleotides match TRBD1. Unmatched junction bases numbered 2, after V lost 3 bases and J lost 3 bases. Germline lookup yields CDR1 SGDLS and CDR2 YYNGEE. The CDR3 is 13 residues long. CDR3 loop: CASSGGTEETQYF. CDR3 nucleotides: TGTGCCAGCAGCGGGGGGACAGAAGAGACCCAGTACTTC.

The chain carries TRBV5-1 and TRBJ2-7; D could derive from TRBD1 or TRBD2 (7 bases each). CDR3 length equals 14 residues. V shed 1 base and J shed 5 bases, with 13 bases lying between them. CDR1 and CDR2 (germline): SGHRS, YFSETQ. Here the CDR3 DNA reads TGCGCCAGCAGCTTGTCAGGGGGAGGGAACGAGCAGTACTTC. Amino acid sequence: CASSLSGGGNEQYF.

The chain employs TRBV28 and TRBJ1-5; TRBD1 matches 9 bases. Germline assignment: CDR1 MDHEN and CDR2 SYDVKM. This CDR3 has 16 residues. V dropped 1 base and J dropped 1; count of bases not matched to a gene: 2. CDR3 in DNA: TGTGCCAGCAGTTTATTCGGACAGGGGAGCAATCAGCCCCAGCATTTT. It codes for CASSLFGQGSNQPQHF.

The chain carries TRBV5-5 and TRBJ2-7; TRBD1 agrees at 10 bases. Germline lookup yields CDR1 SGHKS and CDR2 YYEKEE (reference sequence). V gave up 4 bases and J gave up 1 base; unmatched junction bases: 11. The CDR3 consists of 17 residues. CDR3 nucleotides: TGTGCCAGCAGCCTAAAGACAGGGGGCTTAGTATCCTACGAGCAGTACTTC. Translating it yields CASSLKTGGLVSYEQYF.

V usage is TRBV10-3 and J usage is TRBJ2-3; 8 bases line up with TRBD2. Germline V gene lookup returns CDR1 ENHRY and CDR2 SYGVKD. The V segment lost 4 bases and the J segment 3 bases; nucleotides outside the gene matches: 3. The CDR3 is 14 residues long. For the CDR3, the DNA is TGTGCCATCAGTGCCCTAGCGGGTACAGATACGCAGTATTTT. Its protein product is CAISALAGTDTQYF.

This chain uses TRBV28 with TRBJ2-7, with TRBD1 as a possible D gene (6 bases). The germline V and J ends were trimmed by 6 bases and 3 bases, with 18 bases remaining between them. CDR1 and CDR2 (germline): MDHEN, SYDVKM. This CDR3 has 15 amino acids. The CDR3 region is CASRPPGTFGYEQYF. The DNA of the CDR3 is TGTGCCAGCAGACCCCCGGGGACATTCGGCTACGAGCAGTACTTC.

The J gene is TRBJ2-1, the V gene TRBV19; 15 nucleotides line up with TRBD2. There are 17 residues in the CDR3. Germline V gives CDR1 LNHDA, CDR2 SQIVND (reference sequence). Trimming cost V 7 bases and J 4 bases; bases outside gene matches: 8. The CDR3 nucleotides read TGTGCCAGTATTAGGACTAGCGGGGGGGCCGGGTACAATGAGCAGTTCTTC. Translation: CASIRTSGGAGYNEQFF.

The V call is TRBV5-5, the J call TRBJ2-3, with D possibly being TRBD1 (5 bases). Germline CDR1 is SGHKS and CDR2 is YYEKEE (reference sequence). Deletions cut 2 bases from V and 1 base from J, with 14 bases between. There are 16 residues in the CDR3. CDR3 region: CASSFLTGLGTDTQYF. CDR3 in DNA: TGTGCCAGCAGCTTTCTTACAGGCCTAGGCACAGATACGCAGTATTTT.

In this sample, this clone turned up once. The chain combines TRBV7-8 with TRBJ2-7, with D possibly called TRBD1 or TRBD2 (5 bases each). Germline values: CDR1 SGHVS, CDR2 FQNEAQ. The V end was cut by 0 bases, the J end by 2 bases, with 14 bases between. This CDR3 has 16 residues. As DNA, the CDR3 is TGTGCCAGCAGCTTAGCGGTGGGACCAATTACCTACGAGCAGTACTTC. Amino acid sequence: CASSLAVGPITYEQYF.

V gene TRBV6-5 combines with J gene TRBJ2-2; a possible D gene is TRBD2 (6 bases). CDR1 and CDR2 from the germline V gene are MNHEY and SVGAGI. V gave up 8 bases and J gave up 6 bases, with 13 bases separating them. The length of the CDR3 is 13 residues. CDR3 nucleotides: TGTGCCAGCTGGTTAGGCGGGGCCGGGGAGCTGTTTTTT. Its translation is CASWLGGAGELFF.

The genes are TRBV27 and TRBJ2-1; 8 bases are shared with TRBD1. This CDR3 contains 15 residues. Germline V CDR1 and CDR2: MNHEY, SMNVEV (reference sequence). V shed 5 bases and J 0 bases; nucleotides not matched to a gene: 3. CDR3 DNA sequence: TGTGCCAGCAGTCTTGGACAGGGCTCCTACAATGAGCAGTTCTTC. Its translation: CASSLGQGSYNEQFF.

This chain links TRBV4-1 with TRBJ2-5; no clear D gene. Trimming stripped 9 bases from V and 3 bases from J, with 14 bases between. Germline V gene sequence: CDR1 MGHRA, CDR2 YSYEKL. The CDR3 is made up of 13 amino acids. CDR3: CASSRLEEETQYF. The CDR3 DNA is TGCGCCAGTAGTAGGCTAGAGGAAGAGACCCAGTACTTC.

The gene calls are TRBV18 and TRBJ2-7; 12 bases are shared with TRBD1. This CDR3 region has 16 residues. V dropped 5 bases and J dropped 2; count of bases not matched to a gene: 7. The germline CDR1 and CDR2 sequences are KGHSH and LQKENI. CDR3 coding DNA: TGTGCCAGCTCATCGTCCGGGACAGGGGGCCCCTACGAGCAGTACTTC. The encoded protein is CASSSSGTGGPYEQYF.

CDR3 region: CASRIQGGQSYEQYF. In DNA form, the CDR3 reads TGCGCCAGCAGGATCCAAGGGGGCCAGTCCTACGAGCAGTACTTC. This rearrangement joins TRBV5-1 to TRBJ2-7; 7 positions match TRBD1. CDR3 size: 15 residues. V shed 5 bases and J 1 base; nucleotides not matched to a gene: 9. Germline V gives CDR1 SGHRS, CDR2 YFSETQ. The full variable domain, completed using reference TRBV5-1 and TRBJ2-7, is KAGVTQTPRYLIKTRGQQVTLSCSPISGHRSVSWYQQTPGQGLQFLFEYFSETQRNKGNFPGRFSGRQFSNSRSEMNVSTLELGDSALYLCASRIQGGQSYEQYFGPGTRLTVT.

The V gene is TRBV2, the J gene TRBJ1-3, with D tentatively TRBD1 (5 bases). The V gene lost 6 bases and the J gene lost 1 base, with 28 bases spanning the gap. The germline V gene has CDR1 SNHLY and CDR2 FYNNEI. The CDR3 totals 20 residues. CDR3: CASSTIPGGTEIGSGNTIYF. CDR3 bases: TGTGCCAGCAGCACAATCCCCGGGGGAACCGAGATTGGGTCTGGAAACACCATATATTTT.

The CDR3 sequence: CASSFQAGTSYNEQFF. Written as DNA, the CDR3 is TGTGCCAGCAGCTTTCAAGCGGGGACCTCCTACAATGAGCAGTTCTTC. The chain couples TRBV7-3 to TRBJ2-1; 7 bases fit TRBD2. This CDR3 is 16 amino acids long. Germline assignment: CDR1 SGHTA and CDR2 FQGTGA. V dropped 3 bases and J dropped 0; count of bases not matched to a gene: 5.